Below, 20 T cell receptor beta chains from the same sample are listed, as sequenced in a study of blood T cell repertoires in COVID-19. Data came from immunoSEQ multiplex PCR; TCRdb stores just in-frame clones and leaves some out. The table lists tens of thousands of clones, around 86% of them singletons. Sequencing was done on a sample of peripheral blood. These TCRs come from a human donor with acute or convalescent COVID-19. The donor label of this sample is uncertain.

This sequence joins TRBV7-2 and TRBJ2-2; 14 positions agree with TRBD2. From germline, CDR1 is SGHTA and CDR2 FQGNSA. This CDR3 is 19 amino acids long. With V trimmed by 4 bases and J by 0 bases, 7 bases remained unmatched. CDR3 sequence: CASSSRLAGGSSNTGELFF. The DNA for the CDR3 is TGTGCCAGCAGCTCCCGACTAGCGGGAGGGTCGTCGAACACCGGGGAGCTGTTTTTT.

The chain combines TRBV11-2 with TRBJ2-1; D remains unclear. Per the germline V gene, CDR1 is SGHAT and CDR2 is FQNNGV. The CDR3 covers 13 residues. The V end was cut by 3 bases, the J end by 9 bases, with 12 bases between. The CDR3 loop reads CASSLGLSGEQFF. CDR3 sequence (DNA): TGTGCCAGCAGCTTGGGTCTATCAGGTGAGCAGTTCTTC.

This clone was detected only a few times. The chain joins TRBV19 to TRBJ1-2; a possible D gene is TRBD1 (6 bases). V was shortened by 3 bases and J by 4 bases, with 12 bases between the two germline ends. CDR3 length equals 14 residues. Germline-derived CDR1 and CDR2 are LNHDA and SQIVND (reference sequence). As DNA, the CDR3 is TGTGCCAGTAGTATGAGGGGGGGCGGCTATGGCTACACCTTC. Protein: CASSMRGGGYGYTF.

V gene TRBV5-1 combines with J gene TRBJ2-7; the D gene is possibly TRBD1 (6 bases). The CDR3 length is 18 residues. Per the germline V gene, CDR1 is SGHRS and CDR2 is YFSETQ. Trimming removed 0 bases from V and 7 bases from J, with 26 bases in between. The CDR3 spells CASSLVLRTAATPMEQYF. The CDR3 coding sequence is TGCGCCAGCAGCTTGGTTCTACGGACAGCGGCCACCCCTATGGAGCAGTACTTC.

The V gene is TRBV18, the J gene TRBJ1-5; no definite D call. This CDR3 comprises 13 residues. V gave up 3 bases and J gave up 4 bases, with 7 bases separating them. Germline CDR1 KGHSH, CDR2 LQKENI. CDR3 region: CASSPTGNQPQHF. The CDR3 bases are TGTGCCAGCTCACCGACGGGGAATCAGCCCCAGCATTTT. Drawing the rest from reference TRBV18 and TRBJ1-5, the complete variable domain is NAGVMQNPRHLVRRRGQEARLRCSPMKGHSHVYWYRQLPEEGLKFMVYLQKENIIDESGMPKERFSAEFPKEGPSILRIQQVVRGDSAAYFCASSPTGNQPQHFGDGTRLSIL.

The CDR3 sequence is CASSEARGQGLFYTF. The CDR3 coding sequence is TGTGCCAGCAGTGAAGCGCGGGGCCAGGGCCTTTTCTACACCTTC. The rearrangement links TRBV2 to TRBJ1-2; D might be TRBD1 (5 bases). Trimming pared 0 bases from V and 10 bases from J, leaving 18 bases between. Germline CDR1 and CDR2: SNHLY and FYNNEI. The length of the CDR3 is 15 residues.

CDR3 DNA: TGTGCCACCAGTCCCGGGGTAAGCAATCAGCCCCAGCATTTT. Translation gives CATSPGVSNQPQHF. The chain joins TRBV24-1 to TRBJ1-5; D remains unclear. This CDR3 is 14 amino acids long. Germline V gene sequence: CDR1 KGHDR, CDR2 SFDVKD. The V gene lost 6 bases and the J gene lost 1 base, with 9 bases spanning the gap.

The chain recombines TRBV6-5 with TRBJ2-3; weak D call: TRBD1 (6 bases). This CDR3 has 13 residues. The V gene's germline CDR1 is MNHEY and CDR2 SVGAGI. V lost 6 bases to trimming and J lost 1 base, with 8 bases between them. The DNA of the CDR3 is TGTGCCAGCAGGGACAGCGGCACAGATACGCAGTATTTT. It specifies CASRDSGTDTQYF.

The chain combines TRBV7-2 with TRBJ1-1; the D gene is possibly TRBD1 (5 bases). V dropped 5 bases and J dropped 4 bases, with 14 bases sitting between them. The CDR3 is made up of 14 amino acids. Germline V gene lookup returns CDR1 SGHTA and CDR2 FQGNSA. The CDR3 is CASSEGAGFTEAFF. For the CDR3, the DNA is TGTGCCAGCAGCGAAGGGGCAGGGTTCACTGAAGCTTTCTTT.

This clone was detected a few times. V is TRBV29-1 and J is TRBJ1-2; 8 bases line up with TRBD1. This CDR3 contains 11 residues. Germline-derived CDR1 and CDR2 are SQVTM and ANQGSEA. This CDR3 reads CGETGVGGYTF. The CDR3 bases are TGCGGAGAGACAGGGGTAGGAGGCTACACCTTC.

This clone was detected a few times. The chain joins TRBV6-5 to TRBJ1-5, with a tentative D call TRBD1 (6 bases). V lost 10 bases, J lost 5 bases, and 21 bases lay in between. The germline CDR1 and CDR2 sequences are MNHEY and SVGAGI. This CDR3 comprises 15 residues. CDR3 loop: CATSPGHLGHQPQHF. CDR3 DNA sequence: TGTGCCACCAGCCCGGGACATCTTGGGCATCAGCCCCAGCATTTT.

The chain uses TRBV6-6 and TRBJ1-4, with D unclear. CDR3 length: 14 residues. Trimming removed 2 bases at V and 6 bases at J, with 10 bases between. Germline assignment: CDR1 MNHNY and CDR2 SVGAGI (reference sequence). The CDR3 sequence is CASSYPEMDEKLFF. CDR3 in DNA: TGTGCCAGCAGTTACCCAGAAATGGATGAAAAACTGTTTTTT.

The chain recombines TRBV12-3 or TRBV12-4 with TRBJ2-2; D ambiguous. V lost 9 bases and J 1 base, leaving 9 bases between the germline ends. This CDR3 has 13 amino acids. CDR3 DNA sequence: TGTGCCAGTCGCGGTGGGAACACCGGGGAGCTGTTTTTT. The encoded protein is CASRGGNTGELFF.

The gene calls are TRBV9 and TRBJ1-2, with TRBD1 matching over 8 bases. CDR3 length equals 13 residues. The germline gives CDR1 SGDLS, CDR2 YYNGEE. Trimming at V came to 4 bases and at J to 8 bases, leaving 7 bases not matched to a gene. CDR3 DNA: TGTGCCAGCAGCCAGACAGGGACAGGAGGCTACACCTTC. As protein: CASSQTGTGGYTF.

The CDR3 loop reads CASSPGQDFYGYTF. The CDR3 nucleotides are TGTGCCAGCAGCCCGGGACAGGACTTCTATGGCTACACCTTC. The rearrangement joins TRBV5-6 to TRBJ1-2, with 8 bases aligning to TRBD1. The CDR3 extends over 14 amino acids. Trimming removed 4 bases from V and 4 bases from J; junction bases left unmatched: 6. Germline V gene lookup returns CDR1 SGHDT and CDR2 YYEEEE.

This clone was seen only a few times. This chain connects TRBV28 to TRBJ1-6; D unclear. Germline CDR1 is MDHEN and CDR2 is SYDVKM. V gave up 6 bases and J gave up 8 bases, with 17 bases separating them. The CDR3 covers 15 residues. The CDR3 DNA follows: TGTGCCAGCAGAACCATCATGGCTTCCGATTCACCCCTCCACTTT. Its protein product is CASRTIMASDSPLHF.

V usage is TRBV11-3 and J usage is TRBJ2-5, with D possibly TRBD2 on 5 matching bases. The ends were cut back, 1 base at V and 5 bases at J, with 11 bases in the middle. CDR3 length: 14 residues. Germline CDR1 SGHNT, CDR2 YENEEA. The chain's CDR3 is CASSLARALETQYF. CDR3 DNA: TGTGCCAGCAGCTTAGCGAGGGCCTTGGAGACCCAGTACTTC. Using reference TRBV11-3 and TRBJ2-5 for the parts outside the CDR3, the full variable domain is EAGVVQSPRYKIIEKKQPVAFWCNPISGHNTLYWYLQNLGQGPELLIRYENEEAVDDSQLPKDRFSAERLKGVDSTLKIQPAELGDSAVYLCASSLARALETQYFGPGTRLLVL.

This clone was seen only a few times. V usage is TRBV16 and J usage is TRBJ1-2; D is unclear. Germline assignment: CDR1 KGHSY and CDR2 FQNENV. The length of the CDR3 is 14 residues. V lost 2 bases and J 4 bases, leaving 11 bases between the germline ends. The CDR3 nucleotides are TGTGCCAGCAGCCAAGCCTTGACGGGCTATGGCTACACCTTC. It codes for CASSQALTGYGYTF.

The chain uses TRBV3-1 (or the pseudogene TRBV3-2) and TRBJ2-5; 8 bases are shared with TRBD2. CDR3 length: 14 amino acids. CDR1 LGHDT and CDR2 YNNKEL come from the germline V gene (reference sequence). V dropped 7 bases and J dropped 2; count of bases not matched to a gene: 6. The CDR3 nucleotides are TGTGCCAGCATAGGAACGGGAGGGCAAGAGACCCAGTACTTC. This translates into CASIGTGGQETQYF.

V usage is TRBV7-9 and J usage is TRBJ2-7; TRBD2 agrees at 11 bases. This CDR3 comprises 17 residues. Trimming at V came to 5 bases and at J to 3 bases, leaving 12 bases not matched to a gene. Germline CDR1 is SEHNR and CDR2 is FQNEAQ (reference sequence). In nucleotides, the CDR3 is TGTGCCAGCAGCATGACTAGCGGGGACACACCACGCTACGAGCAGTACTTC. Translation gives CASSMTSGDTPRYEQYF.